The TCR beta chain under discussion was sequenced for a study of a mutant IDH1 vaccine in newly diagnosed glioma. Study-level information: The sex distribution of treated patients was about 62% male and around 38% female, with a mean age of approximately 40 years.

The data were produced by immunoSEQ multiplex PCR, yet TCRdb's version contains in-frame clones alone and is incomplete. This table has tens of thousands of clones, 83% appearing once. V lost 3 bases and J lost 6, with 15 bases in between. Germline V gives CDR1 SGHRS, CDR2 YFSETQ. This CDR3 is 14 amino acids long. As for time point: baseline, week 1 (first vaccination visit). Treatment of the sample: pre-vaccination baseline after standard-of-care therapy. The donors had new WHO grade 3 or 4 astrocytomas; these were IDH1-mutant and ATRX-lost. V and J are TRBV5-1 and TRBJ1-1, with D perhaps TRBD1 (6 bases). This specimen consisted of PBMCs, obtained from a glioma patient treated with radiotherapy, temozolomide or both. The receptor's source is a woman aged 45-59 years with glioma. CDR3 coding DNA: TGCGCCAGCAGCTCCGGAGGGGGGGGGCCTGAAGCTTTCTTT. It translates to CASSSGGGGPEAFF.